A selection of T cell receptor beta chains follows, all from one sample in a study of siplizumab effects on memory and regulatory T cells. Libraries were prepared by immunoSEQ multiplex PCR; TCRdb keeps only in-frame clonotypes and omits some of them. The repertoire includes 97,000 or so clones, around nine tenths of them detected once, and around 1.1% sits in the top ten. Input material: CD4+ T cells sorted from blood. These TCRs come from a human donor in good health. The CDR3 runs from the conserved cysteine through the conserved F or W. Fields, in order: V gene, J gene, clone size, D gene, CDR3 DNA, CDR3 protein. D genes are given only for firm matches. Size is omitted from some rows. Given values are once, few, many or a class for expanded clones.

TRBV29-1	TRBJ2-1	-	TRBD2	TGCAGCGTTGTCCGAGGACTAGCGGGAGGTTCCAATGAGCAGTTCTTC	CSVVRGLAGGSNEQFF
TRBV5-8	TRBJ2-2	-	-	TGTGCCAGCAGGATCGGCGGGACACACCAAACCGGGGAGCTGTTTTTT	CASRIGGTHQTGELFF
TRBV5-1	TRBJ1-1	-	TRBD1	TGCGCCAGCAGCTTGGAGTACAGGGGGCTGAACACTGAAGCTTTCTTT	CASSLEYRGLNTEAFF
TRBV19	TRBJ2-1	-	-	TGTGCCAGTAGTAAAGGGGTCTCCTACAATGAGCAGTTCTTC	CASSKGVSYNEQFF
TRBV30	TRBJ2-7	-	-	TGTGCCTGGAGATACGACGGCGGGACCCACGAGCAGTACTTC	CAWRYDGGTHEQYF
TRBV5-1	TRBJ2-1	-	TRBD2	TGCGCCAGCAGCTTTCTGCTAGCGGGAGGGGGCAATGAGCAGTTCTTC	CASSFLLAGGGNEQFF
TRBV5-1	TRBJ2-1	-	-	TGCGCCAGCAGTTCGGGACCCCTCGGGAATGAGCAGTTCTTC	CASSSGPLGNEQFF
TRBV11-2	TRBJ2-2	-	-	TGTGCCAGCAGCTTAATCGCCGGGGAGCTGTTTTTT	CASSLIAGELFF
TRBV27	TRBJ2-7	-	TRBD1	TGTGCCAGCAGTTTTGAGGGGGACAGGGCTGTCTACGAGCAGTACTTC	CASSFEGDRAVYEQYF
TRBV12-5	TRBJ2-1	-	-	TGTGCTAGTGGTTTAGCAGGGGAGTACAATGAGCAGTTCTTC	CASGLAGEYNEQFF
TRBV2	TRBJ2-3	-	-	TGTGCCAGCAGTGAGACCACTCCGTTCACAGATACGCAGTATTTT	CASSETTPFTDTQYF
TRBV2	TRBJ2-3	once	-	TGTGCCAGCAGTAAGGTAACAGATACGCAGTATTTT	CASSKVTDTQYF
TRBV7-8	TRBJ2-5	-	-	TGTGCCAGCAGCACCCCCCCCAGCATGGAGACCCAGTACTTC	CASSTPPSMETQYF
TRBV11-2	TRBJ2-7	-	TRBD2	TGTGCCAGCAGCTTTAGCGGGACCAACTCCTACGAGCAGTACTTC	CASSFSGTNSYEQYF
TRBV6-6	TRBJ1-5	-	-	TGTGCCAGCAGTTACTACGGGGGCAATCAGCCCCAGCATTTT	CASSYYGGNQPQHF
TRBV5-1	TRBJ1-6	-	TRBD1	TGCGCCAGCAGCGTTACAGGGGTGAATTCACCCCTCCACTTT	CASSVTGVNSPLHF
TRBV5-1	TRBJ1-3	once	-	TGCGCCAGCAGCGCGGACCCGCGGGGCACCATATATTTT	CASSADPRGTIYF
TRBV19	TRBJ2-2	-	-	TGTGCCAGTAGTATTAGGGGGGGCAACACCGGGGAGCTGTTTTTT	CASSIRGGNTGELFF
TRBV4-2	TRBJ2-1	-	TRBD2	TGTGCCAGCAGCCAAGCGGGAGGGGGGCAGTTCTTC	CASSQAGGGQFF
TRBV29-1	TRBJ1-1	-	-	TGCAGCGTCCAAAGGGGGTCGGGGACTGAAGCTTTCTTT	CSVQRGSGTEAFF
TRBV5-1	TRBJ2-5	-	TRBD2	TGCGCCAGCAGCTCGGGGACTAGCGGGAGGGAAGAGACCCAGTACTTC	CASSSGTSGREETQYF
TRBV6-5	TRBJ2-3	-	-	TGTGCCAGCGCGAGGGCTGATACGCAGTATTTT	CASARADTQYF
TRBV29-1	TRBJ2-7	-	-	TGCAGCGTGGAGGAAGGGTCGTCCTACGAGCAGTACTTC	CSVEEGSSYEQYF
TRBV30	TRBJ2-7	-	-	TGTGCCTGGAGTGTGAGGTACGAGCAGTACTTC	CAWSVRYEQYF
TRBV27	TRBJ2-7	-	-	TGTGCCAGCAGTTTTAGGGTAACCCCCACGTTCTACGAGCAGTACTTC	CASSFRVTPTFYEQYF
TRBV2	TRBJ1-4	-	-	TGTGCCAGCACAGTCGCCCGGGAGGGTGAAAAACTGTTTTTT	CASTVAREGEKLFF
TRBV11-2	TRBJ2-1	-	TRBD2	TGTGCCAGCAGCTTAGTCGGGACCCACCGGGGGGATGAGCAGTTCTTC	CASSLVGTHRGDEQFF
TRBV5-1	TRBJ2-1	-	TRBD2	TGCGCCAGCAGATCCGGGACTAGCGACTACAATGAGCAGTTCTTC	CASRSGTSDYNEQFF
TRBV5-1	TRBJ2-7	-	-	TGCGCCAGCAGCTTGGCCACGGGAGCTGATTCCTACGAGCAGTACTTC	CASSLATGADSYEQYF
TRBV13	TRBJ2-3	-	TRBD2	TGTGCCAGCAGCTTCGACCCACTAGCGGGAGTAGCAGATACGCAGTATTTT	CASSFDPLAGVADTQYF
TRBV6-5	TRBJ2-7	few	-	TGTGCCAGCAGCCGGGTGGGGGGCTACGAGCAGTACTTC	CASSRVGGYEQYF
TRBV5-1	TRBJ2-5	-	-	TGCGCCAGCAGCTTGGTTACAGAAGAGACCCAGTACTTC	CASSLVTEETQYF
TRBV5-4	TRBJ1-1	-	TRBD1	TGTGCCAGCAGCCGGGACAGAGCCACTGAAGCTTTCTTT	CASSRDRATEAFF
TRBV5-1	TRBJ1-2	-	TRBD1	TGCGCCAGCAGCATAGGACAGGGTGACTATGGCTACACCTTC	CASSIGQGDYGYTF
TRBV5-1	TRBJ2-1	-	TRBD1	TGCGCCAGCAGCAGGACAGGGAATTATGAGCAGTTCTTC	CASSRTGNYEQFF
TRBV6-5	TRBJ1-1	-	TRBD1	TGTGCCAGCTCGAGGGGGCCTGAAGCTTTCTTT	CASSRGPEAFF
TRBV4-2	TRBJ2-1	-	TRBD2	TGTGCCAGCAGCCAAGAGGGACTAGCGGGCTCCTACAATGAGCAGTTCTTC	CASSQEGLAGSYNEQFF